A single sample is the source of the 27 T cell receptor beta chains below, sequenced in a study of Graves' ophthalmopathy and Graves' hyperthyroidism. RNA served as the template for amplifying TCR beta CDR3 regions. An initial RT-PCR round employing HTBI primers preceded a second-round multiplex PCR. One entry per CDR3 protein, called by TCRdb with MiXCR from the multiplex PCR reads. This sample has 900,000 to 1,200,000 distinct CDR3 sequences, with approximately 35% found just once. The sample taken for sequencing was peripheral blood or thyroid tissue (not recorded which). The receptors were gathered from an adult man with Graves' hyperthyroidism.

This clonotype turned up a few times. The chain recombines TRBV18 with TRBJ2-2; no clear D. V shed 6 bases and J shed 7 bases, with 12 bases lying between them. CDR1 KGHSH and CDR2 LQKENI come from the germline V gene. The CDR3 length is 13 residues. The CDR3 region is CASSRWDDGELFF. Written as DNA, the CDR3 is TGTGCCAGCTCGCGATGGGATGACGGGGAGCTGTTTTTT.

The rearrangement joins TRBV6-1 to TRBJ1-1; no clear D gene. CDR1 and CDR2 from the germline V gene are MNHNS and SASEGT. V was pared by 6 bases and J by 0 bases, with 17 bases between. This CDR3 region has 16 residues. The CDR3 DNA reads TGTGCCAGCAGCCAAGATCTTGGGCAGATGAACACTGAAGCTTTCTTT. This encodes CASSQDLGQMNTEAFF.

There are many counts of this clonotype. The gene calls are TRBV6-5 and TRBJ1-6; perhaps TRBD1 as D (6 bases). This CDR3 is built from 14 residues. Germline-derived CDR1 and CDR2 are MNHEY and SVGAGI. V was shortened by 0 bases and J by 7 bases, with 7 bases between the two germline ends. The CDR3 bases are TGTGCCAGCAGTTACTCCAGGGGAAATTCACCCCTCCACTTT. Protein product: CASSYSRGNSPLHF.

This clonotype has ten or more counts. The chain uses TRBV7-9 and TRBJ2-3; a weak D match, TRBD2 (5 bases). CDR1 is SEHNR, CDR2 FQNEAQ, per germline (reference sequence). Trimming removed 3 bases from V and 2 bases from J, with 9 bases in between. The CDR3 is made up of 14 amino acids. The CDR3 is CASSFEGATDTQYF. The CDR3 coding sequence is TGTGCCAGCAGCTTCGAGGGAGCCACAGATACGCAGTATTTT.

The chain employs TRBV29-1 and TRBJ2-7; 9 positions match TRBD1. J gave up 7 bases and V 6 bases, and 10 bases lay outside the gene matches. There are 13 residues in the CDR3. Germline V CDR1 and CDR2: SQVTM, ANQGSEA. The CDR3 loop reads CSVQGQGGLEQYF. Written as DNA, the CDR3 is TGCAGCGTCCAGGGACAGGGAGGACTTGAGCAGTACTTC.

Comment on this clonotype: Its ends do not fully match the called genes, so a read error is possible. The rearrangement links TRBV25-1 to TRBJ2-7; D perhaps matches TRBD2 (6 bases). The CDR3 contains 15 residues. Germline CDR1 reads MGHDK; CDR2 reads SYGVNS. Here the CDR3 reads CACSASRTTLYEQYF. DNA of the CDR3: TGTGCCTGCAGTGCATCACGGACTACACTCTACGAGCAGTACTTC.

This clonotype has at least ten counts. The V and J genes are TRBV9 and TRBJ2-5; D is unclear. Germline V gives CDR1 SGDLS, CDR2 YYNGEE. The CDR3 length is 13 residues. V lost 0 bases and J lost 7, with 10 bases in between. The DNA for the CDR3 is TGTGCCAGCAGCGTAGATTTCGTAGGGACCCAGTACTTC. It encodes CASSVDFVGTQYF.

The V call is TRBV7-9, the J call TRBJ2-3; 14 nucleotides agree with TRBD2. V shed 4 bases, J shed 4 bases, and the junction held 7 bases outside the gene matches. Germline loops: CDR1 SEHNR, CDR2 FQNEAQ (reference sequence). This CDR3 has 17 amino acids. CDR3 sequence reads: CASSSSGLAGGADTQYF. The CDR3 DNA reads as TGTGCCAGCAGCTCTAGCGGACTAGCGGGAGGCGCAGATACGCAGTATTTT.

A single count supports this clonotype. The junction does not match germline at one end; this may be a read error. This CDR3 is CAGSLEVGSRYEQYF. The DNA for the CDR3 is TGTGCCGGCAGCTTAGAGGTCGGGAGTAGATACGAGCAGTACTTC. This chain links TRBV7-6 with TRBJ2-7, with a possible D match to TRBD2 (6 bases). CDR1 is SGHVS, CDR2 FNYEAQ, per germline. CDR3 length equals 15 residues.

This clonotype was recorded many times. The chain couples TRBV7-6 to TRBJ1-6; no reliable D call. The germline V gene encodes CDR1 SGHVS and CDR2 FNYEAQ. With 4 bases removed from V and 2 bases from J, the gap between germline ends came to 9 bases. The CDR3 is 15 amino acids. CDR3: CASSSIGTYNSPLHF. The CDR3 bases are TGTGCCAGCAGCTCCATCGGGACCTATAATTCACCCCTCCACTTT.

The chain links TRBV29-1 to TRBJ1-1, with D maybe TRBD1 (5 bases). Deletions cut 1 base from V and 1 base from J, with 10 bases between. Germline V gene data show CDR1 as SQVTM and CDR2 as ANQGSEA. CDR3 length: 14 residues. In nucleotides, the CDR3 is TGCAGCGTTGAAGTAGGGGCAGGGAACACTGAAGCTTTCTTT. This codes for CSVEVGAGNTEAFF.

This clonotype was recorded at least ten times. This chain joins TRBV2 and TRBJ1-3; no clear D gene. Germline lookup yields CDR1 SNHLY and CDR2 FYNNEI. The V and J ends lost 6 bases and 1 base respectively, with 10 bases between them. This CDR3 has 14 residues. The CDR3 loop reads CASRPIKSGNTIYF. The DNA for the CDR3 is TGTGCCAGCAGGCCAATTAAATCTGGAAACACCATATATTTT.

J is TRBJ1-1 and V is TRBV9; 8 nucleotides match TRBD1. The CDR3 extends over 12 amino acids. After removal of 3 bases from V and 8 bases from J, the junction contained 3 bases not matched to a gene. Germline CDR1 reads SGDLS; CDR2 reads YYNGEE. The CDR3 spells CASSAGGLEAFF. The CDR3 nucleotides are TGTGCCAGCAGCGCAGGGGGCCTAGAAGCTTTCTTT.

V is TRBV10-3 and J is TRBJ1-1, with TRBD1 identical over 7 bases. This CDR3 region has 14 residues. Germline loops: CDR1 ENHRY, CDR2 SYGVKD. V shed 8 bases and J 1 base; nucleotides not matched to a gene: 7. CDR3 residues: CAIGSRTGNTEAFF. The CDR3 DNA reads TGTGCCATCGGGTCCAGGACAGGGAACACTGAAGCTTTCTTT.

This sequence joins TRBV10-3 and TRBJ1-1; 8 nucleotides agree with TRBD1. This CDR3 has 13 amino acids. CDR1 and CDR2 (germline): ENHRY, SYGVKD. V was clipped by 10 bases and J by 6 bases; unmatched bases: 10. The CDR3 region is CASRPQGVSEAFF. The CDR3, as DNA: TGTGCCAGCAGGCCACAGGGGGTCTCTGAAGCTTTCTTT.

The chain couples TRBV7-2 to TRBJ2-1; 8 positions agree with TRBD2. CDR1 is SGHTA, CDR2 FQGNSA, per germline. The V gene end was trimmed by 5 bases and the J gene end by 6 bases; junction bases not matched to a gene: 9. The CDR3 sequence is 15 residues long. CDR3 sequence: CASSKDRGGGNEQFF. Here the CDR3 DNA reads TGTGCCAGCAGCAAAGATCGGGGGGGGGGCAATGAGCAGTTCTTC.

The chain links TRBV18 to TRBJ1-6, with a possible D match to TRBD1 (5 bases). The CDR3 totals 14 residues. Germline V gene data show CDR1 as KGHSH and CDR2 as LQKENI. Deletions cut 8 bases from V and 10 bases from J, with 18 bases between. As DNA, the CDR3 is TGTGCCAGCCAAGGGGACGGGGAGAACTCACCCCTCCACTTT. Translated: CASQGDGENSPLHF.

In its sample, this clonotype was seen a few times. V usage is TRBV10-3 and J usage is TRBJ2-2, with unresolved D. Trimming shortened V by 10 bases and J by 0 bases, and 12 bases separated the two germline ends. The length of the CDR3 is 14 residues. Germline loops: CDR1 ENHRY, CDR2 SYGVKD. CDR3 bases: TGTGCCAGCAGGCCCCTAGCGAACACCGGGGAGCTGTTTTTT. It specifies CASRPLANTGELFF.

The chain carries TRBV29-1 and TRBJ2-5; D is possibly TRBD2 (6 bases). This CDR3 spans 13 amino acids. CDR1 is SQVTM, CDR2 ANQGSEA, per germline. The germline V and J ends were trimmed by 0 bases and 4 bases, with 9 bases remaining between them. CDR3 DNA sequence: TGCAGCGTTGAAGATGGAGCGGGAGAGACCCAGTACTTC. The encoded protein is CSVEDGAGETQYF.

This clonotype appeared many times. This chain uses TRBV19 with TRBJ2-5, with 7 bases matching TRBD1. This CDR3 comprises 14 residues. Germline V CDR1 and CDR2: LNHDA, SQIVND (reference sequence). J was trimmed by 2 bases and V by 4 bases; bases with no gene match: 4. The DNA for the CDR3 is TGTGCCAGTAGTACCCGGGACAGACAAGAGACCCAGTACTTC. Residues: CASSTRDRQETQYF.

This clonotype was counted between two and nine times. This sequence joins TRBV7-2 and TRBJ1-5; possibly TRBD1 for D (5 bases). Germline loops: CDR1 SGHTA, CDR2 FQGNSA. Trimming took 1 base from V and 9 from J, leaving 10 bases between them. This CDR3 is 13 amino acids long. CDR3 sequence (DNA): TGTGCCAGCAGCTTAGAGGGGAGCAGGCCCCAGCATTTT. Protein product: CASSLEGSRPQHF.

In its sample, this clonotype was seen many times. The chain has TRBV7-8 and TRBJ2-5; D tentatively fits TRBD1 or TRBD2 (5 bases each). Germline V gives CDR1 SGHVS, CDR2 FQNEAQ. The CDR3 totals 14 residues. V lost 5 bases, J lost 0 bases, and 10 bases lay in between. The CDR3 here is CASSPGTDQETQYF. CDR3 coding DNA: TGTGCCAGCAGCCCCGGGACGGACCAAGAGACCCAGTACTTC.

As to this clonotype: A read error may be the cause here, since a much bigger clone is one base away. In nucleotides, the CDR3 is TGCGCCAGCAGCTTACACACAGGGCGGTCCTACGAGCAGTACTTC. Its protein product is CASSLHTGRSYEQYF. This rearrangement joins TRBV5-1 to TRBJ2-7; tentatively, D is TRBD1 (6 bases). The germline V and J ends were trimmed by 2 bases and 1 base, with 13 bases remaining between them. This CDR3 spans 15 amino acids. Germline V lookup: CDR1 SGHRS, CDR2 YFSETQ.

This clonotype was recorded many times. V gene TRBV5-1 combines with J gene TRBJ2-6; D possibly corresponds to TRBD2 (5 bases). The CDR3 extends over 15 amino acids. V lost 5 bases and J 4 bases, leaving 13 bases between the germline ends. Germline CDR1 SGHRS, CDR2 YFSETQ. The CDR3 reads CASRFEGTGANVLTF. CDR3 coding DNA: TGCGCCAGCAGATTTGAGGGTACAGGGGCCAACGTCCTGACTTTC.

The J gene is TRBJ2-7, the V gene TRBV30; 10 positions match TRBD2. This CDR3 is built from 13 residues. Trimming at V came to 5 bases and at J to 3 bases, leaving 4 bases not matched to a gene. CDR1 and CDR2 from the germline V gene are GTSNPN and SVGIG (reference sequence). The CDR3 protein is CAWEREGNYEQYF. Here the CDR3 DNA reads TGTGCCTGGGAGCGGGAGGGAAACTACGAGCAGTACTTC.

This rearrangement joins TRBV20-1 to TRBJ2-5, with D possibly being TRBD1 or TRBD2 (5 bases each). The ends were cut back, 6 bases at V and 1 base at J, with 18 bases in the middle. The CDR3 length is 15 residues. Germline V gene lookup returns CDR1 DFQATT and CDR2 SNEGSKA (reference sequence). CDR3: CSARDVLGAQETQYF. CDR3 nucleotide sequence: TGCAGTGCCAGGGACGTTCTCGGGGCCCAAGAGACCCAGTACTTC.

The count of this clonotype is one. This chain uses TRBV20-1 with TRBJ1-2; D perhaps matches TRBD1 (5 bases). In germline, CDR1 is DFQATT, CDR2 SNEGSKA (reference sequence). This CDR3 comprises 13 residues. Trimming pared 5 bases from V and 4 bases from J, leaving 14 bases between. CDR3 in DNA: TGCAGTGCTGGGGACTCTAAGGGCTATGGCTACACCTTC. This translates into CSAGDSKGYGYTF.